This T cell receptor beta chain was sequenced for a study of response to subunit inactivated influenza vaccine. This CDR3 region has 19 residues. The V gene end was trimmed by 7 bases and the J gene end by 1 base; junction bases not matched to a gene: 18. In germline, CDR1 is KGHDR, CDR2 SFDVKD. This clonotype showed up just a few times. The antigen is not known. TCRdb re-called the RT-PCR reads through MiXCR, storing one row per CDR3 protein. The sample shows about 240,000 distinct CDR3 sequences, 12% of them seen only once. General study findings and limits: The authors put forward the suggestion that each seasonal influenza vaccination may bring in only a limited number of new T cells.

The source is a man aged 45 to 65 who received an inactivated influenza vaccine. Sequences were derived from non-naive T cells sorted from PBMCs, sampled 14 to 15 days before vaccination. The V gene is TRBV24-1, the J gene TRBJ2-5; 9 nucleotides agree with TRBD2. The CDR3 loop reads CATRKAFLGLAVLQETQYF. Written as DNA, the CDR3 is TGTGCCACCAGAAAAGCTTTCTTGGGACTAGCAGTACTCCAAGAGACCCAGTACTTC.